The following is a T cell receptor beta chain sequence with its context. Its antigen is currently unknown. Primers: 60 Vbeta forward and 13 Jbeta reverse. The table came from immunoSEQ multiplex PCR; TCRdb's copy has only in-frame clones and leaves some out. The sample has roughly 200,000 clones; roughly 80% are singletons. This entry belongs to a study of cytomegalovirus exposure and HLA in healthy donors. Notes on the study in general: Later work found that TCR association rates differed between HLA loci; DRB1 had the most and HLA-C the fewest. Later on, a genetic analysis was performed. It linked a missense variant in DCLRE1C with V- and J-gene trimming of TCR beta.

V was pared by 3 bases and J by 5 bases, with 8 bases between. CDR3 length: 12 amino acids. From germline, CDR1 is MNHNS and CDR2 SASEGT. Sequencing was carried out using PBMCs. The genes are TRBV6-1 and TRBJ2-7, with a possible D match to TRBD1 (5 bases). The sequence was collected from a female donor in good health and CMV-seronegative. The DNA of the CDR3 is TGTGCCAGCAGTGATATAGGGGACGAGCAGTACTTC. This encodes CASSDIGDEQYF.